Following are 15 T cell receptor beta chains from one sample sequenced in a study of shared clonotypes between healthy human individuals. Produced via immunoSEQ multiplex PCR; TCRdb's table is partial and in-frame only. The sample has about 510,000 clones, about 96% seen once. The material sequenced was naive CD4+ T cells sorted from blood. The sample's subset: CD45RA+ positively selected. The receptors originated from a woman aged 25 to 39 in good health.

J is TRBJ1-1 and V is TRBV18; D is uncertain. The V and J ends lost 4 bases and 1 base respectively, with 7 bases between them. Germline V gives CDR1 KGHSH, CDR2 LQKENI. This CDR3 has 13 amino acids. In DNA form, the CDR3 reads TGTGCCAGCTCACACGGGGAGAACACTGAAGCTTTCTTT. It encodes CASSHGENTEAFF.

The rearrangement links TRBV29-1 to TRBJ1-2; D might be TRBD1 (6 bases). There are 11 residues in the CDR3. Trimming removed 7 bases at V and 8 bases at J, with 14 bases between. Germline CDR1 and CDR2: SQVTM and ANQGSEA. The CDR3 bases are TGCAGCGGGACCGTGGACAGAGGCTACACCTTC. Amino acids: CSGTVDRGYTF.

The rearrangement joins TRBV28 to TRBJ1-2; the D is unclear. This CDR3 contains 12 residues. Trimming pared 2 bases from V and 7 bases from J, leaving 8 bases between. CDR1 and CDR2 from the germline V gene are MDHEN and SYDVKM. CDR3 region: CASSLTDPGYTF. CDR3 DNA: TGTGCCAGCAGTTTAACAGATCCTGGCTACACCTTC.

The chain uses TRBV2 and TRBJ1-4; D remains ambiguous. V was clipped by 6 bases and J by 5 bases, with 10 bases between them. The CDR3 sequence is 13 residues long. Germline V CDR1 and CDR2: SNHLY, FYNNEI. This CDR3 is CASRKGGNEKLFF. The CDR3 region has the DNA TGTGCCAGCAGAAAAGGCGGGAATGAAAAACTGTTTTTT.

Here the CDR3 reads CASSLLGRRTYEQYF. The CDR3 DNA is TGTGCCAGCAGTTTATTGGGCAGGCGGACCTACGAGCAGTACTTC. The chain joins TRBV27 to TRBJ2-7; D not resolved. Germline V gene lookup returns CDR1 MNHEY and CDR2 SMNVEV (reference sequence). Deletions cut 1 base from V and 2 bases from J, with 12 bases between. The CDR3 is made up of 15 amino acids.

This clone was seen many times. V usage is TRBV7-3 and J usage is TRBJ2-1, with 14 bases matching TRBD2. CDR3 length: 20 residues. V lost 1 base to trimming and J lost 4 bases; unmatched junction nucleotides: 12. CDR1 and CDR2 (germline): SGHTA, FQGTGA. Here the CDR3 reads CASSLRATQRLAGGYNEQFF. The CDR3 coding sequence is TGTGCCAGCAGCTTAAGGGCCACCCAAAGACTAGCGGGAGGGTACAATGAGCAGTTCTTC. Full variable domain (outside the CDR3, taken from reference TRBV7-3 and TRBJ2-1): GAGVSQTPSNKVTEKGKYVELRCDPISGHTALYWYRQSLGQGPEFLIYFQGTGAADDSGLPNDRFFAVRPEGSVSTLKIQRTERGDSAVYLCASSLRATQRLAGGYNEQFFGPGTRLTVL.

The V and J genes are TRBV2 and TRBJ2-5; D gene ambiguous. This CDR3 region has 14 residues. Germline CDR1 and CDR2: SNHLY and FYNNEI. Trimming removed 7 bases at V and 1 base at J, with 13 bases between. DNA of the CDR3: TGTGCCAGCAACGAAGGAATCCTCCAAGAGACCCAGTACTTC. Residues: CASNEGILQETQYF.

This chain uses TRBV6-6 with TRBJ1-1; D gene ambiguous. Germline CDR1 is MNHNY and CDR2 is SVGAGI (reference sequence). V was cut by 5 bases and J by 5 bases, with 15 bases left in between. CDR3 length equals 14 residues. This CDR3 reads CASSTRRVGTEAFF. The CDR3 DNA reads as TGTGCCAGCAGTACCCGTCGGGTAGGGACTGAAGCTTTCTTT.

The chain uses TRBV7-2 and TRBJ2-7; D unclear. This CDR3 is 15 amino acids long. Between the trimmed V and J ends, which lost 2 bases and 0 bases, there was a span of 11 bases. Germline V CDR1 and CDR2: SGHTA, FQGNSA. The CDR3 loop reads CASSLILDRSYEQYF. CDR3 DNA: TGTGCCAGCAGCTTAATCTTAGACCGCTCCTACGAGCAGTACTTC.

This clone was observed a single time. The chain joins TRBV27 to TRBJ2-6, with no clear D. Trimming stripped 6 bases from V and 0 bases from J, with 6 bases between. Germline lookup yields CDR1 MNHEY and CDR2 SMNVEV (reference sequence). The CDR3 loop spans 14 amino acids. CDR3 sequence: CASRPFSGANVLTF. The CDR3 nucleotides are TGTGCCAGCAGGCCATTCTCTGGGGCCAACGTCCTGACTTTC.

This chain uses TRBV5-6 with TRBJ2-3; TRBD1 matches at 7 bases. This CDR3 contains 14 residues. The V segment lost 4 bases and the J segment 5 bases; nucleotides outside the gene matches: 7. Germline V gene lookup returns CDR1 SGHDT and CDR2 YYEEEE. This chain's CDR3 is CASSMTGIGDTQYF. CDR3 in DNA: TGTGCCAGCAGCATGACAGGGATTGGAGATACGCAGTATTTT.

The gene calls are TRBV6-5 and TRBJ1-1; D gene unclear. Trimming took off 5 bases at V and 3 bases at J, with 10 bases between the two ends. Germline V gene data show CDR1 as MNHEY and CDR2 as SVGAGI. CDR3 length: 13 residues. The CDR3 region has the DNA TGTGCCAGCAGTAAGGGCGAGGACACTGAAGCTTTCTTT. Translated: CASSKGEDTEAFF.

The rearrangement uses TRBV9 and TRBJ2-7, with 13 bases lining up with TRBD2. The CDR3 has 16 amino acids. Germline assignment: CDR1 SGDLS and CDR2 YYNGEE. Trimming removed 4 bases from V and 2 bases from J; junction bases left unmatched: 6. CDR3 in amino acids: CASSFRTSGSPYEQYF. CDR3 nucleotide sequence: TGTGCCAGCAGCTTCCGGACTAGCGGGAGCCCCTACGAGCAGTACTTC.

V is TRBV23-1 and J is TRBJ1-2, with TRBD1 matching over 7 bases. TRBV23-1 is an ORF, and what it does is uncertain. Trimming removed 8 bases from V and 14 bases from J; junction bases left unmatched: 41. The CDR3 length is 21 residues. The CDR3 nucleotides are TGCGCCAGCGAAGGGCACGGAAAAATTTCAGATTATGTCGGCCCAGGGGGAGTAGGGACCTTC. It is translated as CASEGHGKISDYVGPGGVGTF.

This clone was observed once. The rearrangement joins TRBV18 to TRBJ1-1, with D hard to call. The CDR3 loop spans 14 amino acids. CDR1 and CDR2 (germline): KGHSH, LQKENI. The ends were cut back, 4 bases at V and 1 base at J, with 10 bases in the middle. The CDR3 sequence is CASSLGVTNTEAFF. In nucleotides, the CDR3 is TGTGCCAGCTCACTGGGAGTTACGAACACTGAAGCTTTCTTT.